This T cell receptor (beta chain) was identified during a study of vaccination and CD4 T cells after COVID-19. Cultured CD4+ T-cell DNA underwent Oncomine TCR Beta short-read sequencing. TCRdb reanalysed the PCR reads using MiXCR and keeps one entry per CDR3 protein. This table holds approximately 21,000 distinct CDR3 sequences, 55% to 70% found once. Concerning this clonotype: Its cognate antigen is unknown.

Stated treatment: roughly 11-day PBMC culture with coronavirus spike peptide pools or control peptides (ViraFEST assay). CDR3 length equals 18 residues. The germline V gene has CDR1 MNHEY and CDR2 SVGAGI. V was clipped by 2 bases and J by 2 bases, with 19 bases between them. The sequencing here drew on CD4+ T cells from blood, cultured in vitro, taken after SARS-CoV-2 vaccination. The origin of this receptor is a human donor who received a COVID-19 vaccine. The V and J genes are TRBV6-5 and TRBJ2-1, with D tentatively TRBD1 or TRBD2 (5 bases each). CDR3 loop: CASSYARGDLQTYNEQFF. CDR3 nucleotide sequence: TGTGCCAGCAGTTACGCGAGGGGTGACCTACAGACCTACAATGAGCAGTTCTTC.